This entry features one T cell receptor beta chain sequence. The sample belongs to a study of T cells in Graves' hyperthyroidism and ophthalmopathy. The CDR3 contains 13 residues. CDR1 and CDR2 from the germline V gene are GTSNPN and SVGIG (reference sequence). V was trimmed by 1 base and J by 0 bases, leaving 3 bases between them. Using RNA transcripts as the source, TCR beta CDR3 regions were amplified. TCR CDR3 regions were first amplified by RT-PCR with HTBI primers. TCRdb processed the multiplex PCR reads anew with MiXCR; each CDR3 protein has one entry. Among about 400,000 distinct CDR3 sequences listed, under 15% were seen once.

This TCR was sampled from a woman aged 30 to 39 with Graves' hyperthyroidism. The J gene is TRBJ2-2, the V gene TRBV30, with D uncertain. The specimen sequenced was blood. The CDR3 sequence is CAWSGTNTGELFF. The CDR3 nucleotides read TGTGCCTGGAGTGGGACGAACACCGGGGAGCTGTTTTTT. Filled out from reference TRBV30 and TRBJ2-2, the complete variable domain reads SQTIHQWPATLVQPVGSPLSLECTVEGTSNPNLYWYRQAAGRGLQLLFYSVGIGQISSEVPQNLSASRPQDRQFILSSKKLLLSDSGFYLCAWSGTNTGELFFGEGSRLTVL.